Listed here are 4 T cell receptor beta chains from one sample, sequenced in a study of cytomegalovirus exposure and HLA in healthy donors. Both 60 Vbeta primers and 13 Jbeta primers went into the PCR. Data came from immunoSEQ multiplex PCR; TCRdb stores just in-frame clones and leaves some out. The sample contains approximately 80,000 clones, roughly 77% of which appear only once. The specimen was PBMCs. The receptor set was obtained from a man aged 55 to 70 in good health and CMV-seronegative.

The rearrangement joins TRBV6-1 to TRBJ1-4, with 7 bases lining up with TRBD1. CDR3 length: 14 residues. Germline values: CDR1 MNHNS, CDR2 SASEGT. Trimming at V came to 5 bases and at J to 5 bases, leaving 5 bases not matched to a gene. The CDR3 here is CASSTTGANEKLFF. Here the CDR3 DNA reads TGTGCCAGCAGTACTACAGGGGCGAATGAAAAACTGTTTTTT.

The chain joins TRBV7-7 to TRBJ2-3; maybe TRBD1 (6 bases). The CDR3 runs 15 residues. Germline CDR1 reads SSHAT; CDR2 reads FNYEAQ (reference sequence). Trimming took off 0 bases at V and 1 base at J, with 8 bases between the two ends. The CDR3 spells CASSLAGAGTDTQYF. The CDR3 region has the DNA TGTGCCAGCAGCTTAGCGGGGGCCGGCACAGATACGCAGTATTTT.

V and J are TRBV6-6 and TRBJ1-4; 7 positions agree with TRBD1. V shed 5 bases, J shed 7 bases, and the junction held 10 bases outside the gene matches. This CDR3 spans 15 amino acids. CDR1 is MNHNY, CDR2 SVGAGI, per germline (reference sequence). The CDR3 region has the DNA TGTGCCAGCAGTGACAGGGAGAGAGGGGGTGAAAAACTGTTTTTT. Amino acid sequence: CASSDRERGGEKLFF.

This clone appeared a few times. The chain employs TRBV15 and TRBJ2-7; D gene uncertain. Germline V CDR1 and CDR2: LNHNV, YYDKDF (reference sequence). The CDR3 is 13 residues long. Trimming left V 1 base short and J 4 bases short, with 8 bases between. The CDR3 sequence: CATSRGVLYEQYF. For the CDR3, the DNA is TGTGCCACCAGCAGAGGAGTTCTGTACGAGCAGTACTTC.